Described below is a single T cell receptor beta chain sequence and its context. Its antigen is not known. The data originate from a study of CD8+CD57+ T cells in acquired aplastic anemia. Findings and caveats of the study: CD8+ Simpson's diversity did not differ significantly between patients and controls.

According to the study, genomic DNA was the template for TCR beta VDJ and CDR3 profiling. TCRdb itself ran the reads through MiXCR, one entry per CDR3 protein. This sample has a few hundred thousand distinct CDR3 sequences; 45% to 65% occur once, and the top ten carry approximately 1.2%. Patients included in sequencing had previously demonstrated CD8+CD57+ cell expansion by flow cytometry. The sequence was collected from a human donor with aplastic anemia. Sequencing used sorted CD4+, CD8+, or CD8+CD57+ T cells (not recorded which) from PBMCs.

The chain's CDR3 is CATSDNYRDQFF. CDR3 sequence (DNA): TGTGCCACCAGTGACAATTACAGGGATCAGTTCTTC. The chain combines TRBV24-1 with TRBJ2-1; D possibly corresponds to TRBD1 (6 bases). This CDR3 is 12 amino acids long. V was pared by 4 bases and J by 13 bases, with 13 bases between. Germline values: CDR1 KGHDR, CDR2 SFDVKD.